The 3 T cell receptor beta chains below were found in one sample sequenced in a study of cytomegalovirus exposure and HLA in healthy donors. The PCR contained 60 Vbeta and 13 Jbeta primers. Measured with immunoSEQ multiplex PCR; TCRdb has only the in-frame clones, and not every one. The table includes about 120,000 clones, 74% detected once. The material sequenced was PBMCs. The receptors here all came from a man aged 40-49 years in good health and CMV-seropositive.

As regards this clone: One end of the junction does not line up with germline, which may come from a read error. V and J are TRBV5-5 and TRBJ1-4; perhaps TRBD1 as D (5 bases). Germline V gene data show CDR1 as SGHKS and CDR2 as YYEKEE (reference sequence). The CDR3 extends over 15 amino acids. The DNA for the CDR3 is TGTACCAGCAGCCCCGGGGGGGCAACTAATGAAAAACTGTTTTTT. Its protein is CTSSPGGATNEKLFF.

The chain couples TRBV7-8 to TRBJ2-3, with TRBD2 as a possible D gene (5 bases). The CDR3 totals 17 residues. V lost 3 bases to trimming and J lost 1 base, with 17 bases between them. The germline gives CDR1 SGHVS, CDR2 FQNEAQ. This CDR3 reads CASSFGGWRHGTDTQYF. CDR3 coding DNA: TGTGCCAGCAGCTTTGGCGGGTGGAGGCACGGCACAGATACGCAGTATTTT.

This clone showed up just once. V is TRBV5-6 and J is TRBJ1-1; TRBD1 aligns across 10 bases. Germline values: CDR1 SGHDT, CDR2 YYEEEE. Trimming removed 3 bases from V and 3 bases from J; junction bases left unmatched: 5. The CDR3 covers 15 residues. The CDR3 here is CASSSTGTGDTEAFF. The CDR3 DNA is TGTGCCAGCAGCTCGACCGGGACAGGGGACACTGAAGCTTTCTTT.